The T cell receptor (beta chain) described here comes from a study of T-cell reconstitution after alpha-beta-depleted transplantation in children. Trimming took 4 bases from V and 5 from J, leaving 21 bases between them. Germline V gene sequence: CDR1 SGHNT, CDR2 YYREEE (reference sequence). The CDR3 sequence is 16 residues long. Using unique molecular identifiers, the investigators prepared the TCRbeta library. MiXCR, run by TCRdb on the PCR reads, gives a single entry per CDR3 protein. The sample consists of around 480,000 distinct CDR3 sequences, roughly 33% of them appearing once. Only a few counts were recorded for this clonotype.

The sequence was collected from a human donor who donated a stem cell graft to a child with aplastic anemia. The chain has TRBV5-4 and TRBJ2-5; possibly TRBD1 for D (6 bases). The source was PBMCs from the stem cell graft donor, collected from the stem cell graft. The CDR3 protein is CASSVGQGPRIETQYF. CDR3 sequence (DNA): TGTGCCAGCAGCGTGGGACAAGGCCCGAGGATCGAGACCCAGTACTTC.